The 23 T cell receptor beta chains given below trace back to one sample, sequenced in a study of a mutant IDH1 vaccine in newly diagnosed glioma. Time point reported: baseline, week 1 (first vaccination visit). Treatment here: pre-vaccination baseline after standard-of-care therapy. Data came from immunoSEQ multiplex PCR; TCRdb stores just in-frame clones and leaves some out. The sample shows tens of thousands of clones, over 65% of them seen only once. Sequencing was performed on PBMCs, taken from a glioma patient treated with radiotherapy, temozolomide or both. The receptors here all came from a woman aged 40-49 years with glioma.

V gene TRBV21-1 combines with J gene TRBJ1-1; whether TRBD1, the table's D call, matches the DNA was not checked. TRBV21-1 counts as a pseudogene. The CDR3 length is 19 residues. The CDR3 protein is CASSKDTGTGQAMNTEAFF. The CDR3 DNA sequence: TGTGCCAGCAGCAAAGATACTGGGACGGGACAGGCCATGAACACTGAAGCTTTCTTT.

The chain uses TRBV6-6 and TRBJ1-2; 8 bases map to TRBD1. The CDR3 covers 15 residues. Unmatched junction bases numbered 8, after V lost 4 bases and J lost 4 bases. Germline loops: CDR1 MNHNY, CDR2 SVGAGI (reference sequence). The chain's CDR3 is CASSSPDRVTYGYTF. The CDR3 region has the DNA TGTGCCAGCAGTTCCCCGGACAGGGTAACCTATGGCTACACCTTC.

The gene calls are TRBV7-2 and TRBJ1-1; tentative D call: TRBD1 (5 bases). Germline V gene lookup returns CDR1 SGHTA and CDR2 FQGNSA. This CDR3 has 14 amino acids. The V gene lost 3 bases and the J gene lost 1 base, with 9 bases spanning the gap. DNA of the CDR3: TGTGCCAGCAGCTTGCAGACAGCGAACACTGAAGCTTTCTTT. Its protein product is CASSLQTANTEAFF.

The chain uses TRBV11-2 and TRBJ2-1; tentative D call: TRBD2 (5 bases). The CDR3 is 15 amino acids. The germline V gene encodes CDR1 SGHAT and CDR2 FQNNGV. V lost 1 base and J lost 2, with 9 bases in between. The CDR3 here is CASSLGAATYNEQFF. For the CDR3, the DNA is TGTGCCAGCAGCTTAGGAGCGGCCACCTACAATGAGCAGTTCTTC.

This clone turned up a few times. This chain links TRBV4-2 with TRBJ1-5; D remains unclear. The CDR3 is 15 residues long. Trimming shortened V by 0 bases and J by 3 bases, and 9 bases separated the two germline ends. The germline V gene has CDR1 LGHNA and CDR2 YNFKEQ. The CDR3 sequence: CASSQEGQNNQPQHF. CDR3 nucleotide sequence: TGTGCCAGCAGCCAAGAAGGGCAAAACAATCAGCCCCAGCATTTT.

V gene TRBV5-4 combines with J gene TRBJ1-3, with D hard to call. V lost 0 bases to trimming and J lost 0 bases, with 10 bases between them. This CDR3 region has 16 residues. The germline V gene encodes CDR1 SGHNT and CDR2 YYREEE (reference sequence). CDR3 loop: CASSLDPGPSGNTIYF. For the CDR3, the DNA is TGTGCCAGCAGCTTGGATCCAGGCCCCTCTGGAAACACCATATATTTT.

J is TRBJ1-1 and V is TRBV6-1; D gene unclear. This CDR3 contains 14 residues. Germline-derived CDR1 and CDR2 are MNHNS and SASEGT. Trimming left V 4 bases short and J 5 bases short, with 14 bases between. The CDR3 bases are TGTGCCAGCAGTGTTATGATCGGTGGGACTGAAGCTTTCTTT. Protein sequence: CASSVMIGGTEAFF.

The chain recombines TRBV20-1 with TRBJ2-2, with D unresolved. From germline, CDR1 is DFQATT and CDR2 SNEGSKA (reference sequence). CDR3 length: 11 amino acids. V lost 0 bases, J lost 15 bases, and 11 bases lay in between. CDR3 bases: TGCAGTGCTAGAGATGAGGTTGGCGTGTTTTTT. This gives the protein CSARDEVGVFF.

The gene calls are TRBV6-5 and TRBJ2-2; tentatively, D is TRBD1 or TRBD2 (6 bases each). The V end was cut by 7 bases, the J end by 3 bases, with 12 bases between. CDR3 length: 14 amino acids. CDR1 is MNHEY, CDR2 SVGAGI, per germline. CDR3 protein: CASNYREDTGELFF. For the CDR3, the DNA is TGTGCCAGCAACTACAGGGAGGACACCGGGGAGCTGTTTTTT.

This chain uses TRBV7-3 with TRBJ1-1; no reliable D call. This CDR3 contains 13 residues. V lost 2 bases, J lost 4 bases, and 8 bases lay in between. Germline CDR1 reads SGHTA; CDR2 reads FQGTGA. CDR3 sequence (DNA): TGTGCCAGCAGCTTACAAGGGCCCACTGAAGCTTTCTTT. It codes for CASSLQGPTEAFF.

Worth noting for this clone: Relative to the germline gene, one junction end is altered; a read error may explain this. This chain uses TRBV6-1 with TRBJ2-3; unclear D gene. The CDR3 extends over 11 amino acids. The germline CDR1 and CDR2 sequences are MNHNS and SASEGT. The CDR3 loop is CASSQKSIQDF. CDR3 bases: TGTGCCAGCAGCCAAAAGTCCATCCAGGATTTT.

This sequence joins TRBV6-5 and TRBJ1-2, with a possible D match to TRBD1 (6 bases). The CDR3 runs to 14 residues. In germline, CDR1 is MNHEY, CDR2 SVGAGI. Trimming pared 5 bases from V and 4 bases from J, leaving 14 bases between. The CDR3 region has the DNA TGTGCCAGCAGTGGGAGGGGCAGGGGCTATGGCTACACCTTC. This sequence encodes CASSGRGRGYGYTF.

The chain couples TRBV5-6 to TRBJ2-7; D remains unclear. CDR3 size: 12 residues. V lost 4 bases and J 0 bases, leaving 5 bases between the germline ends. Germline CDR1 SGHDT, CDR2 YYEEEE. CDR3 protein: CASSRDSYEQYF. The CDR3 DNA reads as TGTGCCAGCAGCCGCGACTCCTACGAGCAGTACTTC.

This rearrangement joins TRBV27 to TRBJ1-6, with TRBD1 identical over 8 bases. CDR3 size: 14 residues. Losses at the gene ends were 6 bases for V and 4 bases for J; bases not matched to a gene: 2. Looked up from germline, CDR1 is MNHEY and CDR2 is SMNVEV (reference sequence). CDR3 amino acids: CASRGQVYNSPLHF. As DNA, the CDR3 is TGTGCCAGCAGGGGACAGGTATATAATTCACCCCTCCACTTT.

The CDR3 is CASSPAQGNYGYTF. The CDR3 DNA reads TGTGCCAGCTCACCGGCACAGGGTAACTATGGCTACACCTTC. The chain carries TRBV18 and TRBJ1-2, with a tentative D call TRBD1 (6 bases). Germline V gives CDR1 KGHSH, CDR2 LQKENI. The ends were cut back, 3 bases at V and 1 base at J, with 9 bases in the middle. This CDR3 comprises 14 residues.

The chain links TRBV9 to TRBJ1-2, with a weak D call TRBD1 (5 bases). The CDR3 length is 14 residues. Germline CDR1 SGDLS, CDR2 YYNGEE. Trimming took 3 bases from V and 5 from J, leaving 14 bases between them. This CDR3 reads CASSDGTGTYGYTF. The CDR3 nucleotides are TGTGCCAGCAGCGATGGGACCGGAACTTATGGCTACACCTTC. The complete variable domain, with remaining parts taken from reference TRBV9 and TRBJ1-2, reads DSGVTQTPKHLITATGQRVTLRCSPRSGDLSVYWYQQSLDQGLQFLIQYYNGEERAKGNILERFSAQQFPDLHSELNLSSLELGDSALYFCASSDGTGTYGYTFGSGTRLTVV.

The chain is built from TRBV6-5 and TRBJ1-5; D is unresolved. Trimming pared 5 bases from V and 7 bases from J, leaving 15 bases between. Germline lookup yields CDR1 MNHEY and CDR2 SVGAGI. CDR3 length: 14 amino acids. Here the CDR3 DNA reads TGTGCCAGCAGTACCGGGCCAGACGGACAGCCCCAGCATTTT. Translated, it gives CASSTGPDGQPQHF.

V and J are TRBV21-1 and TRBJ2-7; TRBD2 was called by the table and not checked on the DNA. TRBV21-1 is reported as a pseudogene. This CDR3 is built from 13 residues. CDR3 DNA sequence: TGTGCCAGCAGCAAGGGACTCCGCTTGGAGCAGTACTTC. Translation gives CASSKGLRLEQYF.

Sample share makes this clone medium-sized. V and J are TRBV15 and TRBJ2-5, with D tentatively TRBD1 (6 bases). V was pared by 5 bases and J by 1 base, with 17 bases between. This CDR3 has 16 amino acids. The germline V gene has CDR1 LNHNV and CDR2 YYDKDF (reference sequence). The CDR3 region has the DNA TGTGCCACCAGCGGGACGATGACAGGACTCCAAGAGACCCAGTACTTC. Its protein product is CATSGTMTGLQETQYF.

The rearrangement links TRBV19 to TRBJ2-5, with 9 bases fitting TRBD2. The V gene's germline CDR1 is LNHDA and CDR2 SQIVND (reference sequence). The CDR3 is 15 residues long. The trim removed 5 bases at V and 4 bases at J, leaving 8 bases unmatched. The CDR3 coding sequence is TGTGCCAGTAGTGCTGGGGGAGCGGGAGGAGAGACCCAGTACTTC. The encoded protein is CASSAGGAGGETQYF. The whole variable domain, remainder taken from reference TRBV19 and TRBJ2-5, is DGGITQSPKYLFRKEGQNVTLSCEQNLNHDAMYWYRQDPGQGLRLIYYSQIVNDFQKGDIAEGYSVSREKKESFPLTVTSAQKNPTAFYLCASSAGGAGGETQYFGPGTRLLVL.

V usage is TRBV4-3 and J usage is TRBJ2-5, with D possibly TRBD2 on 6 matching bases. The CDR3 covers 15 residues. V shed 0 bases and J shed 5 bases, with 13 bases lying between them. Germline CDR1 is LGHNA and CDR2 is YSLEER. The CDR3 loop reads CASSQDRLDWETQYF. DNA of the CDR3: TGCGCCAGCAGCCAAGATAGACTAGATTGGGAGACCCAGTACTTC.

The chain employs TRBV2 and TRBJ2-7; TRBD2 matches at 10 bases. Trimming removed 10 bases from V and 5 bases from J; junction bases left unmatched: 8. Germline-derived CDR1 and CDR2 are SNHLY and FYNNEI. The CDR3 is 13 residues long. CDR3 region: CATLAGGMDEQYF. CDR3 coding DNA: TGTGCCACCTTAGCGGGGGGTATGGACGAGCAGTACTTC. The variable domain in full, completed from reference TRBV2 and TRBJ2-7, reads EPEVTQTPSHQVTQMGQEVILRCVPISNHLYFYWYRQILGQKVEFLVSFYNNEISEKSEIFDDQFSVERPDGSNFTLKIRSTKLEDSAMYFCATLAGGMDEQYFGPGTRLTVT.

This clone was found a few times. V gene TRBV10-3 combines with J gene TRBJ2-4; 7 nucleotides agree with TRBD2. This CDR3 is 13 amino acids long. Per germline, CDR1 ENHRY and CDR2 SYGVKD. Trimming took 2 bases from V and 13 from J; bases not matched to a gene: 8. The CDR3 protein is CAISEEGRVLQYF. CDR3 nucleotides: TGTGCCATCAGTGAGGAGGGGAGGGTTTTACAGTACTTC.